This T cell receptor beta chain was retrieved from a study of T cells in Graves' hyperthyroidism and ophthalmopathy. The source material, RNA transcripts, was used to amplify TCR beta CDR3 regions. HTBI primers were employed in a first-round RT-PCR of the TCR CDR3. TCRdb ran MiXCR on the multiplex PCR reads and lists one entry per CDR3 protein. This sample has a few hundred thousand distinct CDR3 sequences, with 15% to 18% found just once. CDR3 size: 15 residues. After removal of 3 bases from V and 6 bases from J, the junction contained 8 bases not matched to a gene. Germline V gene sequence: CDR1 KGHSH, CDR2 LQKENI. This clonotype was seen repeatedly, ten times or more.

The clonotype comes from a woman in her 30s with Graves' hyperthyroidism. The chain joins TRBV18 to TRBJ2-4, with 7 bases identical to TRBD2. Sequenced sample: blood. The chain's CDR3 is CASSPGGATRNIQYF. DNA for the CDR3: TGTGCCAGCTCACCGGGAGGGGCCACCAGAAACATTCAGTACTTC.